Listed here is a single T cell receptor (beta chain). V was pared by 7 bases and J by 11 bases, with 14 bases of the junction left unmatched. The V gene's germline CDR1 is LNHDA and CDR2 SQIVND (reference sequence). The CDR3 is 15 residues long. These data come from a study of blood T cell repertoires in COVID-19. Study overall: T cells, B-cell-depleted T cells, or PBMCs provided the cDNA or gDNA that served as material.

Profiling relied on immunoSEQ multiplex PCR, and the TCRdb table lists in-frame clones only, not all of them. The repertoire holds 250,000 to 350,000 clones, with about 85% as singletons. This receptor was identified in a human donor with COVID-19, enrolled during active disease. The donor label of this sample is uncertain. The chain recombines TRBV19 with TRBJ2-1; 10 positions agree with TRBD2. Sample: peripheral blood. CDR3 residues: CASNTPVAGGTKQFF. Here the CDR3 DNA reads TGTGCCAGTAATACTCCCGTAGCGGGAGGAACTAAGCAGTTCTTC.